These T cell receptor beta chains were read from a single sample in a study of T cells after yellow fever vaccination. One entry per CDR3 protein, called by TCRdb with MiXCR from the 5' RACE reads. This sample has about 260,000 distinct CDR3 sequences, with 5.2% found just once. The sample was CD4+ T cells sorted from PBMCs, taken on the day of the yellow fever booster vaccination. The receptor set was obtained from a man between 18 and 35 years old who received the YFV17D yellow fever vaccine. The CDR3 runs from the conserved cysteine through the conserved F or W. A D gene is named only where the DNA matches it firmly. Part of the rows lack a size; the others show once, few, many or a class for expanded clones.

>TRBV25-1|-|few|TRBJ2-1
TGTGCCAGCAGTGAGCCCCGTGGGGGAGCGTACAATGAGCAGTTCTTC
CASSEPRGGAYNEQFF
>TRBV6-1|-|many|TRBJ2-5
TGTGCCAGCAGCCCTGGACAGACCAGCGAGACCCAGTACTTC
CASSPGQTSETQYF
>TRBV20-1|-|-|TRBJ2-1
TGCAGTGCTAGTTCAACAGGGAGCGCCTCCTACAATGAGCAGTTCTTC
CSASSTGSASYNEQFF
>TRBV5-6|TRBD1|-|TRBJ2-7
TGTGCCAGCAGCGTGGGACAGTTAGGCTACGAGCAGTACTTC
CASSVGQLGYEQYF
>TRBV20-1|TRBD1|many|TRBJ2-3
TGCAGTGCCCGAGACAGGGGCTACACAGATACGCAGTATTTT
CSARDRGYTDTQYF
>TRBV24-1|-|many|TRBJ2-5
TGTGCCACCAGTGACGTAGGGGAGACCCAGTACTTC
CATSDVGETQYF
>TRBV5-1|-|few|TRBJ2-4
TGCGCCAGCAGCTTGGAACCGGGACAAGAAAACATTCAGTACTTC
CASSLEPGQENIQYF
>TRBV12-3/TRBV12-4|TRBD1|-|TRBJ1-4
TGTGCCAGCAGGGACAGGGGGGTAAAACTGTTTTTT
CASRDRGVKLFF
>TRBV6-5|TRBD1|many|TRBJ1-2
TGTGCCAGCAGGCCGGGACAGGGTTTTGGCTACACCTTC
CASRPGQGFGYTF
>TRBV28|-|-|TRBJ1-1
TGTGCCAGCAGTTTATACAAGAACACTGAAGCTTTCTTT
CASSLYKNTEAFF
>TRBV20-1|TRBD2|few|TRBJ2-1
TGCAGTGCTGATTCTAGCGGGGGGGCAAGGGATGAGCAGTTCTTC
CSADSSGGARDEQFF
>TRBV14|-|-|TRBJ2-5
TGTGCCAGCAGCCAACCTCAATGGCCGGCCCCCAGACCCCAGTACTTC
CASSQPQWPAPRPQYF
>TRBV5-1|-|few|TRBJ2-6
TGCGCCAGCAGCTTGGATTTCTATGGGGCCAACGTCCTGACTTTC
CASSLDFYGANVLTF
>TRBV21-1|-|few|TRBJ1-2
TGTGCCAGCAGCAAACAGGGGGCTTATGGCTACACCTTC
CASSKQGAYGYTF
>TRBV6-6|-|many|TRBJ1-1
TGTGCCAGCAACAGGATGAACACTGAAGCTTTCTTT
CASNRMNTEAFF
>TRBV6-5|-|few|TRBJ1-2
TGTGCCAGCAGTTACGACTCCTTTGACTACACCTTC
CASSYDSFDYTF
>TRBV20-1|TRBD2|few|TRBJ2-2
TGCAGTGCTAGAGTGGGGGGGACCGCCGGGGAGCTGTTTTTT
CSARVGGTAGELFF
>TRBV7-9|-|many|TRBJ1-1
TGTGCCAGCAGCCCACAACCCAACACTGAAGCTTTCTTT
CASSPQPNTEAFF
>TRBV19|TRBD2|many|TRBJ2-2
TGTGCCAGTACTTCGCGGGGGGCCGACACCGGGGAGCTGTTTTTT
CASTSRGADTGELFF
>TRBV11-2|-|many|TRBJ2-5
TGTGCCAGCAGCTCCACTCTCTCCGCGGGGGAGACCCAGTACTTC
CASSSTLSAGETQYF
>TRBV7-8|-|few|TRBJ2-1
TGTGCCAGCAGTCCAAGGACAACCGACACCTACAATGAGCAGTTCTTC
CASSPRTTDTYNEQFF
>TRBV12-3/TRBV12-4|-|many|TRBJ1-1
TGTGCCAGCAGTCGCTCCAGGTGGGGGCACGTAGGGGCTTTCTTT
CASSRSRWGHVGAFF
>TRBV20-1|-|-|TRBJ1-1
TGCAGTGCTGCCCCCAGATTGAACACTGAAGCTTTCTTT
CSAAPRLNTEAFF
>TRBV7-3|-|few|TRBJ2-2
TGTGCCAGCGCAACTATGGGGGGGGAGCTGTTTTTT
CASATMGGELFF
>TRBV7-9|-|few|TRBJ1-1
TGTGCCAGCAGCCCACAACCCACCACTGAAGCTTTCTTT
CASSPQPTTEAFF
>TRBV5-6|-|-|TRBJ1-1
TGTGCCAGCAGTTTGACCCAGGGGAGAGCTTTCTTT
CASSLTQGRAFF
>TRBV30|-|many|TRBJ2-4
TGTGCCTGGACCGCGGACATTTTAGCCAAAAACATTCAGTACTTC
CAWTADILAKNIQYF
>TRBV7-9|TRBD1|few|TRBJ1-5
TGTGCCAGCAGCTCGACGGGGACAGTAGAGCCCCAGCATTTT
CASSSTGTVEPQHF
>TRBV2|TRBD1|few|TRBJ1-2
TGTGCCAGCATGCCGGGACAGGGGGGCTATGGCTACACCTTC
CASMPGQGGYGYTF
>TRBV5-1|-|-|TRBJ2-2
TGCGCCAGCAGGGACAGCGGACGCGCGAACACCGGGGAGCTGTTTTTT
CASRDSGRANTGELFF
>TRBV7-2|-|many|TRBJ2-1
TGTGCCAGCAGCTTTCAGGGCGGTGAGCAGTTCTTC
CASSFQGGEQFF
>TRBV6-1|-|-|TRBJ2-1
TGTGCCAGCAGGATCTGGGTTGAGCAGTTCTTC
CASRIWVEQFF